This T cell receptor (beta chain) was recovered during a study of blood T cell repertoires in COVID-19. At the level of the study: T cells, B-cell-depleted T cells, or PBMCs supplied cDNA or gDNA.

Assay: immunoSEQ multiplex PCR; the TCRdb copy retains only in-frame clones and omits some. The sample records approximately 210,000 clones, around 87% being singletons. Ages ranged from roughly 18 to 95 years, with residence in around 24 US areas. Participant-reported clinical history was the basis for cohort assignment. All recovered Cohort 3 donors got two negative PCRs, got clearance, or saw symptom resolution. The germline V and J ends were trimmed by 3 bases and 2 bases, with 11 bases remaining between them. CDR1 and CDR2 (germline): SGHVS, FQNEAQ. This CDR3 spans 15 amino acids. The rearrangement uses TRBV7-8 and TRBJ1-5; D gene unclear. The clonotype was recovered from a woman aged 25-40 years who had recovered from COVID-19. The source material was PBMCs or T cells enriched from blood (not recorded which). Written as DNA, the CDR3 is TGTGCCAGCAGCTTTTCGACTAGTGGCAATCAGCCCCAGCATTTT. This codes for CASSFSTSGNQPQHF.